This passage covers 20 T cell receptor beta chains from one sample sequenced in a study of cytomegalovirus exposure and HLA in healthy donors. The study ran its PCR with 60 Vbeta and 13 Jbeta primers. TCRdb's copy holds only in-frame clones and misses some; the assay was immunoSEQ multiplex PCR. The sample holds fewer than 150,000 clones, around 70% seen once. The sequenced material came from PBMCs. These receptors came from a woman aged 25 to 39 in good health and CMV-seronegative.

V and J are TRBV28 and TRBJ2-1; a weak D match, TRBD2 (6 bases). This CDR3 has 16 residues. CDR1 is MDHEN, CDR2 SYDVKM, per germline. V lost 6 bases, J lost 3 bases, and 18 bases lay in between. CDR3 in DNA: TGTGCCAGCAGAGAGGGAGCGGGCCGGGACTACAATGAGCAGTTCTTC. Its translation: CASREGAGRDYNEQFF.

This clone has more than one count but fewer than ten. The J gene is TRBJ2-5, the V gene TRBV7-9; D is possibly TRBD2 (6 bases). The V gene lost 6 bases and the J gene lost 5 bases, with 16 bases spanning the gap. Germline-derived CDR1 and CDR2 are SEHNR and FQNEAQ (reference sequence). The CDR3 contains 14 residues. CDR3 sequence: CASSSTRLDETQYF. The CDR3 nucleotides are TGTGCCAGCAGTTCGACTAGACTGGACGAGACCCAGTACTTC. The whole variable domain, remainder taken from reference TRBV7-9 and TRBJ2-5, is DTGVSQNPRHKITKRGQNVTFRCDPISEHNRLYWYRQTLGQGPEFLTYFQNEAQLEKSRLLSDRFSAERPKGSFSTLEIQRTEQGDSAMYLCASSSTRLDETQYFGPGTRLLVL.

This chain links TRBV6-5 with TRBJ1-5, with D tentatively TRBD1 (5 bases). This CDR3 comprises 15 residues. Germline assignment: CDR1 MNHEY and CDR2 SVGAGI. V lost 6 bases and J 6 bases, leaving 18 bases between the germline ends. Here the CDR3 reads CASSKGLSGGQPQHF. The CDR3 nucleotides are TGTGCCAGCAGCAAGGGACTGTCCGGAGGTCAGCCCCAGCATTTT.

The CDR3 sequence is CASSQVQGNGYTF. In nucleotides, the CDR3 is TGCGCCAGCAGCCAGGTACAGGGAAATGGCTACACCTTC. The rearrangement joins TRBV4-1 to TRBJ1-2, with D possibly being TRBD1 (6 bases). The CDR3 runs 13 residues. CDR1 and CDR2 (germline): MGHRA, YSYEKL. Trimming cost V 3 bases and J 6 bases, with 11 bases left between them.

This rearrangement joins TRBV19 to TRBJ1-5; TRBD1 aligns across 7 bases. From germline, CDR1 is LNHDA and CDR2 SQIVND (reference sequence). This CDR3 spans 13 amino acids. V trimming: 5 bases; J trimming: 2 bases; junction bases outside the gene matches: 0. In nucleotides, the CDR3 is TGTGCCAGTAGTGACAGGGGCAATCAGCCCCAGCATTTT. Its translation is CASSDRGNQPQHF.

There are a few counts of this clone. The rearrangement uses TRBV5-1 and TRBJ2-3; the D gene is possibly TRBD2 (5 bases). The CDR3 runs to 13 residues. V shed 3 bases and J shed 4 bases, with 9 bases lying between them. In germline, CDR1 is SGHRS, CDR2 YFSETQ. CDR3 in amino acids: CASSSLVPDTQYF. The CDR3 DNA reads as TGCGCCAGCAGCTCACTAGTTCCAGATACGCAGTATTTT.

CDR3 amino acids: CASSSPGGGGELFF. The CDR3 nucleotides are TGTGCCAGCAGTTCTCCGGGGGGCGGCGGGGAGCTGTTTTTT. The V and J genes are TRBV9 and TRBJ2-2, with D possibly TRBD2 on 7 matching bases. Trimming shortened V by 5 bases and J by 7 bases, and 15 bases separated the two germline ends. The V gene's germline CDR1 is SGDLS and CDR2 YYNGEE. The CDR3 length is 14 residues. The full variable domain, with the rest looked up from reference TRBV9 and TRBJ2-2, is DSGVTQTPKHLITATGQRVTLRCSPRSGDLSVYWYQQSLDQGLQFLIQYYNGEERAKGNILERFSAQQFPDLHSELNLSSLELGDSALYFCASSSPGGGGELFFGEGSRLTVL.

The J gene is TRBJ2-1, the V gene TRBV28; 7 bases align to TRBD2. CDR1 is MDHEN and CDR2 is SYDVKM in the germline V gene. The CDR3 covers 15 residues. Trimming cost V 8 bases and J 6 bases; bases outside gene matches: 13. The DNA of the CDR3 is TGTGCCAGCGATACTTCGGGGGGAGAGGGCAATGAGCAGTTCTTC. This codes for CASDTSGGEGNEQFF.

This chain joins TRBV11-2 and TRBJ2-1; TRBD1 is a possible D gene (6 bases). CDR3 length: 18 amino acids. With 4 bases removed from V and 3 bases from J, the gap between germline ends came to 22 bases. The germline CDR1 and CDR2 sequences are SGHAT and FQNNGV. CDR3 in DNA: TGTGCCAGCAGCTCCCCCGCTTGGGGGCCAGGGGACTACAATGAGCAGTTCTTC. Translating it yields CASSSPAWGPGDYNEQFF. The full variable domain, in which reference TRBV11-2 and TRBJ2-1 provide the parts outside the CDR3, is EAGVAQSPRYKIIEKRQSVAFWCNPISGHATLYWYQQILGQGPKLLIQFQNNGVVDDSQLPKDRFSAERLKGVDSTLKIQPAKLEDSAVYLCASSSPAWGPGDYNEQFFGPGTRLTVL.

This chain joins TRBV6-5 and TRBJ1-4, with D unresolved. The CDR3 runs to 14 residues. V was trimmed by 0 bases and J by 5 bases, leaving 7 bases between them. Germline V gene sequence: CDR1 MNHEY, CDR2 SVGAGI. The CDR3 nucleotides are TGTGCCAGCAGTTACTCAGGGAGGAATGAAAAACTGTTTTTT. Protein: CASSYSGRNEKLFF.

This clone appeared a single time. V gene TRBV5-1 combines with J gene TRBJ1-3; 8 bases align to TRBD1. The V gene's germline CDR1 is SGHRS and CDR2 YFSETQ. V gave up 3 bases and J gave up 4 bases; unmatched junction bases: 9. The CDR3 runs to 16 residues. CDR3 in amino acids: CASSSTTGGGGNTIYF. Written as DNA, the CDR3 is TGCGCCAGCAGCTCAACCACAGGGGGAGGAGGAAACACCATATATTTT.

This clone was detected a few times. V and J are TRBV6-6 and TRBJ1-5, with TRBD1 as a possible D gene (5 bases). This CDR3 spans 14 amino acids. V dropped 7 bases and J dropped 7 bases, with 17 bases sitting between them. Germline V gene data show CDR1 as MNHNY and CDR2 as SVGAGI (reference sequence). This chain's CDR3 is CASTLRPRGQPQHF. The CDR3 DNA reads as TGTGCCAGCACCCTGCGTCCACGGGGGCAGCCCCAGCATTTT.

The V and J genes are TRBV2 and TRBJ1-4, with 9 bases identical to TRBD1. CDR1 and CDR2 from the germline V gene are SNHLY and FYNNEI. V shed 3 bases, J shed 11 bases, and the junction held 16 bases outside the gene matches. The CDR3 covers 17 residues. The DNA for the CDR3 is TGTGCCAGCAGTGATGGTCTGGACAGGGGCCCCCAACGGAAACTGTTTTTT. This codes for CASSDGLDRGPQRKLFF. The whole variable domain, filled in from reference TRBV2 and TRBJ1-4, reads EPEVTQTPSHQVTQMGQEVILRCVPISNHLYFYWYRQILGQKVEFLVSFYNNEISEKSEIFDDQFSVERPDGSNFTLKIRSTKLEDSAMYFCASSDGLDRGPQRKLFFGSGTQLSVL.

This chain uses TRBV7-3 with TRBJ1-1, with D possibly TRBD1 on 5 matching bases. The CDR3 extends over 13 amino acids. The V end was cut by 5 bases, the J end by 8 bases, with 15 bases between. Germline lookup yields CDR1 SGHTA and CDR2 FQGTGA. The CDR3 DNA reads as TGTGCCAGCAGCCTTACCAGGGAACTAGAAGCTTTCTTT. Amino acid sequence: CASSLTRELEAFF.

This clone was picked up a small number of times. V and J are TRBV11-3 and TRBJ2-2; 10 bases line up with TRBD1. This CDR3 contains 15 residues. Germline V gene sequence: CDR1 SGHNT, CDR2 YENEEA. J gave up 5 bases and V 4 bases, and 4 bases lay outside the gene matches. The CDR3 region is CASSSGTGDTGELFF. DNA for the CDR3: TGTGCCAGCAGCTCCGGGACAGGGGATACCGGGGAGCTGTTTTTT.

The V call is TRBV6-1, the J call TRBJ2-7; TRBD2 matches 9 bases. The CDR3 extends over 13 amino acids. Trimming took 5 bases from V and 6 from J; bases not matched to a gene: 5. Germline lookup yields CDR1 MNHNS and CDR2 SASEGT. In DNA, the CDR3 is TGTGCCAGCAGTCTCGGGACTAGCAGCGAGCAGTACTTC. Protein product: CASSLGTSSEQYF.

The rearrangement links TRBV7-2 to TRBJ1-5, with D possibly matching TRBD1 (5 bases). Trimming left V 2 bases short and J 6 bases short, with 8 bases between. The CDR3 is 13 amino acids. From germline, CDR1 is SGHTA and CDR2 FQGNSA. The CDR3 sequence: CASSLFQGQPQHF. Here the CDR3 DNA reads TGTGCCAGCAGCTTATTTCAGGGTCAGCCCCAGCATTTT. The full variable domain, with the rest looked up from reference TRBV7-2 and TRBJ1-5, is GAGVSQSPSNKVTEKGKDVELRCDPISGHTALYWYRQSLGQGLEFLIYFQGNSAPDKSGLPSDRFSAERTGGSVSTLTIQRTQQEDSAVYLCASSLFQGQPQHFGDGTRLSIL.

The chain employs TRBV9 and TRBJ2-1; 8 bases align to TRBD2. Germline assignment: CDR1 SGDLS and CDR2 YYNGEE. There are 15 residues in the CDR3. Germline trimming cut 0 bases from V and 10 bases from J; bases unmatched to any gene: 9. CDR3 in amino acids: CASSVVPAGEREQFF. CDR3 nucleotides: TGTGCCAGCAGCGTAGTGCCAGCGGGAGAAAGGGAGCAGTTCTTC.

In this sample, this clone is medium-sized (0.01 to 0.1%). The chain has TRBV11-2 and TRBJ1-5, with D hard to call. CDR1 and CDR2 from the germline V gene are SGHAT and FQNNGV. V lost 0 bases and J lost 6, with 9 bases in between. The CDR3 has 14 amino acids. For the CDR3, the DNA is TGTGCCAGCAGCTTAGATATTTCGTCTCAGCCCCAGCATTTT. Its protein product is CASSLDISSQPQHF. Together with reference TRBV11-2 and TRBJ1-5, the CDR3 gives the full variable domain: EAGVAQSPRYKIIEKRQSVAFWCNPISGHATLYWYQQILGQGPKLLIQFQNNGVVDDSQLPKDRFSAERLKGVDSTLKIQPAKLEDSAVYLCASSLDISSQPQHFGDGTRLSIL.

The chain carries TRBV7-2 and TRBJ2-3; 11 positions match TRBD2. CDR1 and CDR2 (germline): SGHTA, FQGNSA. CDR3 length equals 15 residues. J lost 4 bases, V lost 5 bases, and 5 bases had no gene match. The CDR3 coding sequence is TGTGCCAGCAGCATAATAGCGGGGGGGCCAGATACGCAGTATTTT. It is translated as CASSIIAGGPDTQYF.